The rows below give T cell receptor beta chains drawn from one sample of a study of ipilimumab plus nivolumab after autologous stem cell transplantation. The repertoire was sequenced with immunoSEQ multiplex PCR; TCRdb's copy has only in-frame clones and lacks some. The table has about 17,000 clones, almost 80% seen once. The sample was PBMCs, taken in a trial of ipilimumab plus nivolumab as post-transplant consolidation. These TCRs come from a male donor with diffuse large B-cell lymphoma. CDR3s leave out the opening cysteine and the closing phenylalanine or tryptophan. Each record gives: V gene, J gene, CDR3 protein.

v_call: TRBV11-2; j_call: TRBJ2-3; cdr3_aa: ASSSIGWQRTDTQY
v_call: TRBV5-1; j_call: TRBJ1-2; cdr3_aa: ASSPDVDGYT
v_call: TRBV21-1; j_call: TRBJ2-5; cdr3_aa: ASGSSGGEETQY
v_call: TRBV14; j_call: TRBJ2-5; cdr3_aa: ASSQDGQGLETQY
v_call: TRBV30; j_call: TRBJ2-1; cdr3_aa: AWSVSAGRYNEQF
v_call: TRBV7-2; j_call: TRBJ1-1; cdr3_aa: ASARGSGNTEAF
v_call: TRBV29-1; j_call: TRBJ2-2; cdr3_aa: SALAGGLITGELF
v_call: TRBV19; j_call: TRBJ1-1; cdr3_aa: ASSHGQGAAEAF
v_call: TRBV19; j_call: TRBJ1-1; cdr3_aa: ASSNGPILNTEAF
v_call: TRBV5-1; j_call: TRBJ2-1; cdr3_aa: ASSLGAGQHNEQF
v_call: TRBV18; j_call: TRBJ2-2; cdr3_aa: ASSPPNLGELF
v_call: TRBV27; j_call: TRBJ1-4; cdr3_aa: ASSLQGGEKLF
v_call: TRBV27; j_call: .; cdr3_aa: ASRGDSSYEQY
v_call: TRBV14; j_call: TRBJ1-6; cdr3_aa: ASSQDPYSWGRSYNSPLH
v_call: TRBV27; j_call: TRBJ1-6; cdr3_aa: ASSLTGIRMGSPLH
v_call: TRBV5-4; j_call: TRBJ1-3; cdr3_aa: ASSQDLDRGQSGNTIY